A single sample is the source of the 26 T cell receptor beta chains below, sequenced in a study of blood T cell repertoires in COVID-19. Clones were sequenced by immunoSEQ multiplex PCR, and TCRdb holds only the in-frame ones, with some missing. The sample gives about 230,000 clones, just over 85% of which show up once; around 15% is in the top ten. The sequenced material came from PBMCs or T cells enriched from blood (not recorded which). The receptors here all came from a man aged 18 to 35 who had recovered from COVID-19.

J is TRBJ2-1 and V is TRBV18; 14 bases map to TRBD2. V shed 5 bases and J 7 bases; nucleotides not matched to a gene: 10. The CDR3 contains 17 residues. Germline-derived CDR1 and CDR2 are KGHSH and LQKENI. The CDR3 sequence: CASSSRTSGGHGNEQFF. CDR3 nucleotides: TGTGCCAGCTCATCCCGGACTAGCGGGGGGCATGGGAATGAGCAGTTCTTC. Full variable domain (missing parts from reference TRBV18 and TRBJ2-1): NAGVMQNPRHLVRRRGQEARLRCSPMKGHSHVYWYRQLPEEGLKFMVYLQKENIIDESGMPKERFSAEFPKEGPSILRIQQVVRGDSAAYFCASSSRTSGGHGNEQFFGPGTRLTVL.

The V and J genes are TRBV27 and TRBJ1-3, with TRBD1 matching 9 bases. After removal of 5 bases from V and 0 bases from J, the junction contained 5 bases not matched to a gene. Germline CDR1 is MNHEY and CDR2 is SMNVEV (reference sequence). This CDR3 contains 16 residues. The CDR3 bases are TGTGCCAGCAGTCCGGGACAGGGTCTCTCTGGAAACACCATATATTTT. This translates into CASSPGQGLSGNTIYF.

The chain combines TRBV10-2 with TRBJ2-7; 7 nucleotides match TRBD2. V dropped 4 bases and J dropped 2; count of bases not matched to a gene: 5. Per the germline V gene, CDR1 is WSHSY and CDR2 is SAAADI. This CDR3 has 14 residues. The CDR3 DNA is TGCGCCAGCAGTGGTCAGGGAGGGACCTACGAGCAGTACTTC. It encodes CASSGQGGTYEQYF.

The CDR3 reads CASSNPGARYGYTF. CDR3 in DNA: TGTGCCAGCAGCAACCCAGGGGCTCGCTATGGCTACACCTTC. The chain carries TRBV11-2 and TRBJ1-2; D may be TRBD1 (6 bases). V lost 5 bases and J 4 bases, leaving 14 bases between the germline ends. The CDR3 covers 14 residues. Per the germline V gene, CDR1 is SGHAT and CDR2 is FQNNGV.

The rearrangement links TRBV10-3 to TRBJ1-2, with 10 bases that match TRBD1. CDR1 is ENHRY, CDR2 SYGVKD, per germline. With 7 bases clipped from V and 7 bases from J, the junction kept 15 bases outside the gene matches. This CDR3 is built from 16 residues. The CDR3 bases are TGTGCCATCAAACTCGCCCCGGGACAGGGGTTAGGTGGCTACACCTTC. This encodes CAIKLAPGQGLGGYTF.

The chain carries TRBV7-2 and TRBJ2-7, with a possible D match to TRBD1 (6 bases). In germline, CDR1 is SGHTA, CDR2 FQGNSA. CDR3 length equals 19 residues. V was shortened by 5 bases and J by 6 bases, with 32 bases between the two germline ends. The CDR3 DNA reads TGTGCCAGCAGCCTTCTCTCACAGGGACCCGAATCTCCCCCTCCCGAGCAGTACTTC. It codes for CASSLLSQGPESPPPEQYF.

This clone was seen more than once but under ten times. The chain employs TRBV4-1 and TRBJ1-5; a weak D match, TRBD1 (5 bases). There are 16 residues in the CDR3. Trimming left V 3 bases short and J 0 bases short, with 12 bases between. In germline, CDR1 is MGHRA, CDR2 YSYEKL. The CDR3 protein is CASSQAVGGSNQPQHF. DNA of the CDR3: TGCGCCAGCAGCCAGGCGGTGGGGGGTAGCAATCAGCCCCAGCATTTT.

The gene calls are TRBV27 and TRBJ2-5, with D tentatively TRBD2 (5 bases). CDR3 length: 14 amino acids. Germline V lookup: CDR1 MNHEY, CDR2 SMNVEV (reference sequence). V dropped 0 bases and J dropped 5 bases, with 10 bases sitting between them. CDR3 bases: TGTGCCAGCAGTTTATCCGGGGTTTGGGAGACCCAGTACTTC. Translation: CASSLSGVWETQYF.

The chain employs TRBV7-8 and TRBJ2-5; 7 bases map to TRBD2. The CDR3 is made up of 13 amino acids. The V and J ends lost 4 bases and 1 base, in that order; junction bases with no gene match: 0. Germline V CDR1 and CDR2: SGHVS, FQNEAQ. Here the CDR3 DNA reads TGTGCCAGCAGCTGGGGGGGCCAAGAGACCCAGTACTTC. Translating gives CASSWGGQETQYF.

The chain recombines TRBV3-1 (or the pseudogene TRBV3-2) with TRBJ2-1; TRBD2 matches at 8 bases. V shed 3 bases and J 8 bases; nucleotides not matched to a gene: 6. This CDR3 contains 14 residues. The V gene's germline CDR1 is LGHDT and CDR2 YNNKEL (reference sequence). CDR3 region: CASSHPGRGDEQFF. The CDR3 DNA reads as TGTGCCAGCAGCCACCCAGGGCGGGGGGATGAGCAGTTCTTC.

The chain's CDR3 is CASSTRDTEAFF. CDR3 sequence (DNA): TGTGCCAGCAGTACCAGGGACACTGAAGCTTTCTTT. This sequence joins TRBV2 and TRBJ1-1, with D perhaps TRBD1 (5 bases). V lost 5 bases to trimming and J lost 3 bases, with 7 bases between them. The CDR3 spans 12 residues. Germline V lookup: CDR1 SNHLY, CDR2 FYNNEI. The full variable domain, with the rest looked up from reference TRBV2 and TRBJ1-1, is EPEVTQTPSHQVTQMGQEVILRCVPISNHLYFYWYRQILGQKVEFLVSFYNNEISEKSEIFDDQFSVERPDGSNFTLKIRSTKLEDSAMYFCASSTRDTEAFFGQGTRLTVV.

The chain recombines TRBV7-2 with TRBJ1-2; D remains unclear. Germline V CDR1 and CDR2: SGHTA, FQGNSA. V lost 2 bases and J lost 3, with 19 bases in between. CDR3 length equals 17 residues. DNA for the CDR3: TGTGCCAGCAGCTTAAAGGCAGTCTCGCGGAGTGACTATGGCTACACCTTC. The encoded protein is CASSLKAVSRSDYGYTF.

V usage is TRBV27 and J usage is TRBJ1-4; 7 bases fit TRBD1. The CDR3 covers 16 residues. CDR1 is MNHEY and CDR2 is SMNVEV in the germline V gene (reference sequence). V lost 6 bases to trimming and J lost 2 bases; unmatched junction nucleotides: 9. This CDR3 reads CASRGTVRGTNEKLFF. For the CDR3, the DNA is TGTGCCAGCAGGGGGACAGTGAGGGGCACTAATGAAAAACTGTTTTTT.

The chain carries TRBV30 and TRBJ1-2; no reliable D call. CDR3 size: 13 residues. From germline, CDR1 is GTSNPN and CDR2 SVGIG (reference sequence). Trimming cost V 0 bases and J 1 base, with 6 bases left between them. The CDR3 reads CAWSVAINYGYTF. The DNA of the CDR3 is TGTGCCTGGAGTGTAGCCATTAACTATGGCTACACCTTC.

This chain links TRBV5-4 with TRBJ2-7; TRBD1 aligns across 11 bases. The CDR3 has 15 amino acids. V was clipped by 7 bases and J by 5 bases; unmatched bases: 11. From germline, CDR1 is SGHNT and CDR2 YYREEE (reference sequence). This chain's CDR3 is CASGSLGQGVHEQYF. The CDR3 DNA follows: TGTGCCAGCGGCTCCCTGGGACAGGGGGTCCACGAGCAGTACTTC.

This rearrangement joins TRBV2 to TRBJ2-2; no clear D. V lost 6 bases and J 3 bases, leaving 8 bases between the germline ends. This CDR3 is 13 amino acids long. CDR1 is SNHLY and CDR2 is FYNNEI in the germline V gene. The CDR3 coding sequence is TGTGCCAGCAGGCGAGACTACACCGGGGAGCTGTTTTTT. This encodes CASRRDYTGELFF.

This clone was counted a single time. The chain has TRBV19 and TRBJ2-5; possible D gene TRBD1, 6 bases. V was clipped by 10 bases and J by 4 bases, with 10 bases between them. The length of the CDR3 is 11 residues. Germline loops: CDR1 LNHDA, CDR2 SQIVND (reference sequence). The CDR3 reads CATTQGETQYF. As DNA, the CDR3 is TGTGCCACGACACAGGGAGAGACCCAGTACTTC.

This sequence joins TRBV19 and TRBJ1-2; D unclear. Trimming pared 5 bases from V and 5 bases from J, leaving 6 bases between. This CDR3 region has 11 residues. Germline lookup yields CDR1 LNHDA and CDR2 SQIVND (reference sequence). The CDR3 DNA reads as TGTGCCAGTAGTTACAGTTATGGCTACACCTTC. Translated, it gives CASSYSYGYTF.

This clone was counted a single time. The gene calls are TRBV5-1 and TRBJ2-3; 7 positions agree with TRBD2. Germline V gives CDR1 SGHRS, CDR2 YFSETQ. This CDR3 is built from 16 residues. V lost 4 bases and J lost 5; bases outside the gene matches: 13. The DNA of the CDR3 is TGCGCCAGCAGCCCATTGACCGGGGGGAGGGTAGATACGCAGTATTTT. It translates to CASSPLTGGRVDTQYF.

Notes on this clone: This sample includes further DNA sequences coding for the same CDR3. The chain is built from TRBV5-1 and TRBJ2-7, with 10 bases aligning to TRBD1. The CDR3 length is 13 residues. Germline V lookup: CDR1 SGHRS, CDR2 YFSETQ. After removal of 3 bases from V and 6 bases from J, the junction contained 3 bases not matched to a gene. CDR3 protein: CASSSGQGVEQYF. CDR3 nucleotides: TGCGCCAGCAGCTCCGGACAGGGGGTCGAGCAGTACTTC.

The chain couples TRBV28 to TRBJ2-1; perhaps TRBD2 as D (5 bases). The CDR3 totals 15 residues. V lost 7 bases to trimming and J lost 5 bases, with 18 bases between them. Per germline, CDR1 MDHEN and CDR2 SYDVKM. The chain's CDR3 is CASIQTQRLNNEQFF. The CDR3 DNA reads TGTGCCAGCATACAGACACAAAGACTAAACAATGAGCAGTTCTTC.

The CDR3 region is CASSGLNRFEQFF. The CDR3 DNA reads TGTGCCAGTAGTGGGCTGAACCGCTTTGAGCAGTTCTTC. The chain links TRBV19 to TRBJ2-1; no firm D call. Germline V lookup: CDR1 LNHDA, CDR2 SQIVND (reference sequence). This CDR3 comprises 13 residues. V shed 5 bases and J shed 9 bases, with 14 bases lying between them.

J is TRBJ2-5 and V is TRBV15; TRBD1 matches at 7 bases. The CDR3 has 13 residues. Germline CDR1 and CDR2: LNHNV and YYDKDF (reference sequence). The J segment lost 3 bases and the V segment lost 8 bases, leaving 6 bases of the junction unmatched. The CDR3 coding sequence is TGTGCCACCCGGGTGGGGACAGAAGAGACCCAGTACTTC. Translating it yields CATRVGTEETQYF.

This chain uses TRBV27 with TRBJ2-3; 13 positions agree with TRBD2. Germline V gene sequence: CDR1 MNHEY, CDR2 SMNVEV (reference sequence). This CDR3 has 14 residues. V lost 5 bases, J lost 13 bases, and 9 bases stayed unmatched. As DNA, the CDR3 is TGTGCCAGCAGTCCCGGACTAGCGGGAGCTGAGGAGTATTTT. It yields the protein CASSPGLAGAEEYF.

The table lists this clone with a few counts. The rearrangement uses TRBV3-1 (or the pseudogene TRBV3-2) and TRBJ2-5; 10 positions match TRBD2. Per the germline V gene, CDR1 is LGHDT and CDR2 is YNNKEL (reference sequence). There are 15 residues in the CDR3. J lost 3 bases, V lost 3 bases, and 4 bases had no gene match. CDR3: CASSHALAGEETQYF. The CDR3 DNA sequence: TGTGCCAGCAGCCATGCCCTAGCGGGAGAAGAGACCCAGTACTTC.

This clone was picked up one time. J is TRBJ2-4 and V is TRBV5-1; 7 nucleotides agree with TRBD1. Germline CDR1 SGHRS, CDR2 YFSETQ. With V trimmed by 4 bases and J by 8 bases, 9 bases remained unmatched. CDR3 length: 14 residues. CDR3 bases: TGCGCCAGCAGCGTGGGACAGCCCCTGGACATTCAGTACTTC. This translates into CASSVGQPLDIQYF. Based on the CDR3 plus reference TRBV5-1 and TRBJ2-4, the full variable domain is KAGVTQTPRYLIKTRGQQVTLSCSPISGHRSVSWYQQTPGQGLQFLFEYFSETQRNKGNFPGRFSGRQFSNSRSEMNVSTLELGDSALYLCASSVGQPLDIQYFGAGTRLSVL.